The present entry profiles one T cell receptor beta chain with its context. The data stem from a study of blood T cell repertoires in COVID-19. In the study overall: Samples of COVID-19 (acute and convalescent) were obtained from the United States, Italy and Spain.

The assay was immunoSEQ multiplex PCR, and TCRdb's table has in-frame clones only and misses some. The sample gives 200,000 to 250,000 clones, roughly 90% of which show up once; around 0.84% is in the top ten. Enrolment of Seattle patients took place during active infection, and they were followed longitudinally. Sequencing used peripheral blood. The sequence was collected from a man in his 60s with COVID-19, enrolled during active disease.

CDR3 loop: CAIQRGLGSEAFF. CDR3 bases: TGTGCCATTCAACGGGGTTTAGGATCTGAAGCTTTCTTT. The chain links TRBV12-3 or TRBV12-4 to TRBJ1-1; D unresolved. The CDR3 has 13 residues. Trimming took off 10 bases at V and 6 bases at J, with 18 bases between the two ends.